A selection of T cell receptor beta chains follows, all from one sample in a study of blood T cell repertoires in COVID-19. The method was immunoSEQ multiplex PCR; TCRdb's version includes in-frame clones alone and lacks a portion of them. The sample shows roughly 260,000 clones, 75% to 95% of them seen only once. The material sequenced was peripheral blood. These receptors originate from a young adult with COVID-19, enrolled during active disease. Each CDR3 is given with its conserved first and last residue. The D gene is left open where the match is weak. Clone size is not always given. Where it is, it says once, few, many or a class for expanded clones.

V: TRBV28
D: TRBD2
size: .
J: TRBJ2-5
CDR3: CASSLIGTILQETQYF
DNA: TGTGCCAGCAGTTTAATCGGGACTATCCTCCAAGAGACCCAGTACTTC

V: TRBV6-1
D: TRBD1
size: .
J: TRBJ2-5
CDR3: CASSDRTGGVGETQYF
DNA: TGTGCCAGCAGTGACCGGACAGGGGGTGTTGGAGAGACCCAGTACTTC

V: TRBV7-9
D: .
size: .
J: TRBJ2-5
CDR3: CASSPRETQYF
DNA: TGTGCCAGCAGTCCGAGAGAGACCCAGTACTTC

V: TRBV19
D: .
size: .
J: TRBJ2-3
CDR3: CASSKERASPDTQYF
DNA: TGTGCCAGTTCTAAGGAGAGGGCGAGTCCCGATACGCAGTATTTT

V: TRBV5-1
D: TRBD1
size: .
J: TRBJ1-4
CDR3: CASSWTGEKEKLFF
DNA: TGCGCCAGCAGCTGGACAGGGGAGAAAGAAAAACTGTTTTTT

V: TRBV2
D: TRBD2
size: .
J: TRBJ2-1
CDR3: CASRGLAGRNNEQFF
DNA: TGTGCCAGCAGGGGACTAGCGGGAAGGAACAATGAGCAGTTCTTC

V: TRBV5-1
D: .
size: .
J: TRBJ1-2
CDR3: CASSLGPAGDYGYTF
DNA: TGCGCCAGCAGCTTGGGTCCGGCAGGGGACTATGGCTACACCTTC

V: TRBV29-1
D: TRBD1
size: .
J: TRBJ2-7
CDR3: CSVHGQDSYEQYF
DNA: TGCAGCGTCCACGGACAGGACTCCTACGAGCAGTACTTC

V: TRBV2
D: TRBD2
size: .
J: TRBJ2-5
CDR3: CASSGLAGGLETQYF
DNA: TGTGCCAGCAGTGGACTAGCGGGGGGGCTGGAGACCCAGTACTTC

V: TRBV5-4
D: TRBD1
size: once
J: TRBJ2-2
CDR3: CASSPGTGEDTGELFF
DNA: TGTGCCAGCAGCCCCGGGACAGGGGAGGACACCGGGGAGCTGTTTTTT

V: TRBV28
D: TRBD2
size: .
J: TRBJ2-7
CDR3: CASRPLGLAGAHEQYF
DNA: TGTGCCAGCAGACCCTTGGGACTAGCGGGAGCCCACGAGCAGTACTTC

V: TRBV27
D: TRBD2
size: .
J: TRBJ2-1
CDR3: CASRPGLANNEQFF
DNA: TGTGCCAGCAGACCGGGACTAGCGAACAATGAGCAGTTCTTC

V: TRBV5-6
D: .
size: .
J: TRBJ1-2
CDR3: CASSRGLGDYGYTF
DNA: TGTGCCAGCAGTCGGGGGTTGGGAGACTATGGCTACACCTTC

V: TRBV30
D: TRBD2
size: .
J: TRBJ2-2
CDR3: CAWSVFLAGAGELFF
DNA: TGTGCCTGGAGTGTTTTCTTAGCGGGAGCTGGGGAGCTGTTTTTT

V: TRBV6-1
D: TRBD1
size: .
J: TRBJ2-1
CDR3: CASSDTPGGAGEQFF
DNA: TGTGCCAGCAGTGACACCCCAGGGGGCGCGGGGGAGCAGTTCTTC

V: TRBV19
D: TRBD1
size: .
J: TRBJ1-5
CDR3: CASSILPGGQPQHF
DNA: TGTGCCAGTAGTATTCTTCCAGGGGGACAGCCCCAGCATTTT

V: TRBV28
D: TRBD1
size: .
J: TRBJ1-3
CDR3: CASSAPGQGTNTIYF
DNA: TGTGCCAGCAGTGCTCCGGGACAGGGGACAAACACCATATATTTT

V: TRBV7-9
D: .
size: .
J: TRBJ2-1
CDR3: CASSLNPILGEQFF
DNA: TGTGCCAGCAGCTTAAACCCCATACTCGGGGAGCAGTTCTTC

V: TRBV13
D: .
size: .
J: TRBJ1-1
CDR3: CASSAGPKGAFF
DNA: TGTGCCAGCAGCGCGGGCCCCAAAGGAGCTTTCTTT

V: TRBV2
D: .
size: .
J: TRBJ1-5
CDR3: CASSETGSGNQPQHF
DNA: TGTGCCAGCAGTGAGACCGGGAGTGGCAATCAGCCCCAGCATTTT

V: TRBV19
D: TRBD1
size: .
J: TRBJ2-5
CDR3: CASSIAPGGRRETQYF
DNA: TGTGCCAGTAGTATAGCCCCAGGGGGCAGACGGGAGACCCAGTACTTC

V: TRBV5-4
D: TRBD2
size: .
J: TRBJ2-5
CDR3: CASRTTSGTSETQYF
DNA: TGTGCCAGCAGAACGACTAGCGGGACTTCGGAGACCCAGTACTTC

V: TRBV30
D: TRBD1
size: few
J: TRBJ1-5
CDR3: CAWSPGQGVQPQHF
DNA: TGTGCCTGGTCTCCGGGACAGGGGGTTCAGCCCCAGCATTTT

V: TRBV14
D: .
size: .
J: TRBJ2-4
CDR3: CASSQDTGTIQYF
DNA: TGTGCCAGCAGCCAAGATACAGGTACCATTCAGTACTTC

V: TRBV5-5
D: .
size: .
J: TRBJ2-5
CDR3: CASSALGPDWHF
DNA: TGTGCCAGCAGCGCCCTGGGCCCGGACTGGCACTTC

V: TRBV7-9
D: TRBD1
size: few
J: TRBJ1-4
CDR3: CASSRGQENEKLFF
DNA: TGTGCCAGCAGCCGAGGACAGGAAAATGAAAAACTGTTTTTT

V: TRBV29-1
D: .
size: few
J: TRBJ1-1
CDR3: CSVGQGGTEAFF
DNA: TGCAGCGTTGGTCAAGGGGGCACTGAAGCTTTCTTT

V: TRBV24-1
D: .
size: .
J: TRBJ2-5
CDR3: CATSAGETQYF
DNA: TGTGCCACCAGTGCCGGAGAGACCCAGTACTTC

V: TRBV28
D: TRBD1
size: .
J: TRBJ1-2
CDR3: CASRGQGFPNYGYTF
DNA: TGTGCCAGCAGAGGACAGGGGTTCCCTAACTATGGCTACACCTTC

V: TRBV7-2
D: .
size: once
J: TRBJ1-1
CDR3: CASSQKVLGPEAFF
DNA: TGTGCCAGCAGCCAAAAAGTCCTAGGTCCTGAAGCTTTCTTT

V: TRBV7-2
D: TRBD2
size: .
J: TRBJ2-7
CDR3: CASSLGLAAYEQYF
DNA: TGTGCCAGCAGCCTAGGACTAGCGGCCTACGAGCAGTACTTC

V: TRBV19
D: .
size: .
J: TRBJ2-7
CDR3: CASSPIYRGYEQYF
DNA: TGTGCCAGTAGCCCGATCTATCGAGGGTACGAGCAGTACTTC

V: TRBV15
D: .
size: .
J: TRBJ2-3
CDR3: CATSRDRTTSTDTQYF
DNA: TGTGCCACCAGCAGAGATAGGACTACTAGCACAGATACGCAGTATTTT

V: TRBV3-1/TRBV3-2
D: TRBD1
size: .
J: TRBJ1-4
CDR3: CASSARDRDATNEKLFF
DNA: TGTGCCAGCAGTGCGCGGGACAGGGATGCAACTAATGAAAAACTGTTTTTT

V: TRBV24-1
D: TRBD2
size: .
J: TRBJ2-1
CDR3: CATSRLAGLNEQFF
DNA: TGTGCCACCAGTCGACTAGCGGGACTCAATGAGCAGTTCTTC

V: TRBV21-1
D: .
size: .
J: TRBJ1-6
CDR3: CASRGPDRGRSGNSPLHF
DNA: TGTGCCAGCAGGGGCCCGGACAGGGGACGGTCAGGGAATTCACCCCTCCACTTT

V: TRBV24-1
D: TRBD2
size: .
J: TRBJ2-2
CDR3: CATSDLSGKGTGELFF
DNA: TGTGCCACCAGTGATCTTAGCGGGAAGGGGACCGGGGAGCTGTTTTTT

V: TRBV29-1
D: .
size: .
J: TRBJ1-3
CDR3: CSVETGFGSGNTIYF
DNA: TGCAGCGTCGAAACCGGGTTCGGGTCTGGAAACACCATATATTTT

V: TRBV5-1
D: TRBD1
size: .
J: TRBJ1-3
CDR3: CASRLPLWGQDTEDTIYF
DNA: TGCGCCAGCAGACTCCCGTTGTGGGGACAGGACACCGAGGACACCATATATTTT

V: TRBV21-1
D: .
size: .
J: TRBJ2-2
CDR3: CASSNQICPADTPGELFF
DNA: TGTGCCAGCAGCAACCAGATCTGTCCGGCGGACACGCCCGGGGAGCTGTTTTTT

V: TRBV5-4
D: .
size: once
J: TRBJ1-2
CDR3: CASSLLYSGYTF
DNA: TGTGCCAGCAGCCTTCTATACTCTGGCTACACCTTC

V: TRBV7-9
D: .
size: .
J: TRBJ2-7
CDR3: CASSFGTDYEQYF
DNA: TGTGCCAGCAGCTTCGGAACAGATTACGAGCAGTACTTC

V: TRBV3-1/TRBV3-2
D: .
size: .
J: TRBJ2-4
CDR3: CASSQEKEEGVVVNIQYF
DNA: TGTGCCAGCAGCCAAGAGAAGGAGGAGGGAGTAGTTGTTAACATTCAGTACTTC

V: TRBV2
D: .
size: .
J: TRBJ1-1
CDR3: CASSLGGAMAFF
DNA: TGTGCCAGCAGCCTAGGCGGGGCGATGGCTTTCTTT

V: TRBV30
D: .
size: .
J: TRBJ2-3
CDR3: CAWSVGGARTDTQYF
DNA: TGTGCCTGGAGTGTTGGAGGGGCACGCACAGATACGCAGTATTTT

V: TRBV4-1
D: .
size: .
J: TRBJ2-6
CDR3: CASSQPLSGANVLTF
DNA: TGCGCCAGCAGCCAACCCCTCTCTGGGGCCAACGTCCTGACTTTC

V: TRBV28
D: .
size: .
J: TRBJ1-1
CDR3: CASSSTGNTEAFF
DNA: TGTGCCAGCAGTTCTACTGGGAACACTGAAGCTTTCTTT